This TCR beta chain was recovered during a study of blood T cell repertoires in COVID-19. Sequencing used immunoSEQ multiplex PCR; TCRdb keeps in-frame clones, though not all of them. The sample contains under 250,000 clones, 83% of which appear only once. Germline values: CDR1 LGHDT, CDR2 YNNKEL (reference sequence). V lost 0 bases and J 3 bases, leaving 13 bases between the germline ends. There are 16 residues in the CDR3. Sequencing was carried out using PBMCs or T cells enriched from blood (not recorded which). The receptor comes from a woman aged 50 to 60 who had been exposed to COVID-19. V and J are TRBV3-1 (or the pseudogene TRBV3-2) and TRBJ2-3; D might be TRBD2 (6 bases). Written as DNA, the CDR3 is TGTGCCAGCAGCCAAGATCGGGGGATGTTGACAGATACGCAGTATTTT. It encodes CASSQDRGMLTDTQYF.